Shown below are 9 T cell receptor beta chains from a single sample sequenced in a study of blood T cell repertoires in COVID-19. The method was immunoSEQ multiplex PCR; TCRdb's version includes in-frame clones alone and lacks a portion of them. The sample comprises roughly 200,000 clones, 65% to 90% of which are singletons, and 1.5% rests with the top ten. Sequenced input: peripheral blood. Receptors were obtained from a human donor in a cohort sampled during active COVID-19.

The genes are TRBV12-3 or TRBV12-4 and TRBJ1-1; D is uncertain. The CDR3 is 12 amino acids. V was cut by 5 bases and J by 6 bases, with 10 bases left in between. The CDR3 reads CASSRSSAEAFF. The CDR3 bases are TGTGCCAGCAGTCGATCAAGCGCTGAAGCTTTCTTT.

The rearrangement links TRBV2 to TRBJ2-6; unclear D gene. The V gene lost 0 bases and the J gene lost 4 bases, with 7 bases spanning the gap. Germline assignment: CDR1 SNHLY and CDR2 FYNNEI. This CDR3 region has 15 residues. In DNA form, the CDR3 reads TGTGCCAGCAGTGAAGCGCAACGGGGGGCCAACGTCCTGACTTTC. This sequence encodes CASSEAQRGANVLTF.

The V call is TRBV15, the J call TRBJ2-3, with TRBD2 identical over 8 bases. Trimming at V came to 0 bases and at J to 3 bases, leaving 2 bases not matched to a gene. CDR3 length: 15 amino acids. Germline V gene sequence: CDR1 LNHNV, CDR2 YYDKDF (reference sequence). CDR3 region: CATSRDGLATDTQYF. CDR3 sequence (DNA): TGTGCCACCAGCAGAGATGGACTAGCAACAGATACGCAGTATTTT.

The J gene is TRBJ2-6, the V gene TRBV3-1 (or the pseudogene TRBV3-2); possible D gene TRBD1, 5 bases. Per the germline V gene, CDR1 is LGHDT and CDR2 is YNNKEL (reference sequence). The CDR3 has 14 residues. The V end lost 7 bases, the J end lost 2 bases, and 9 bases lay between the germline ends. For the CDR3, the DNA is TGTGCCAGCACCCAGGGCACTGGGGCCAACGTCCTGACTTTC. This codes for CASTQGTGANVLTF.

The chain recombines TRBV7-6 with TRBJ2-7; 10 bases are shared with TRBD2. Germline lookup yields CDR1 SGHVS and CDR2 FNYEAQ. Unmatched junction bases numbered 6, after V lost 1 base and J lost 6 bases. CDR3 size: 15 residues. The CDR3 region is CASSLEASGRGEQYF. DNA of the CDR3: TGTGCCAGCAGCTTAGAGGCTAGCGGGAGAGGCGAGCAGTACTTC. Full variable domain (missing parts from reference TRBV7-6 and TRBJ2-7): GAGVSQSPRYKVTKRGQDVALRCDPISGHVSLYWYRQALGQGPEFLTYFNYEAQQDKSGLPNDRFSAERPEGSISTLTIQRTEQRDSAMYRCASSLEASGRGEQYFGPGTRLTVT.

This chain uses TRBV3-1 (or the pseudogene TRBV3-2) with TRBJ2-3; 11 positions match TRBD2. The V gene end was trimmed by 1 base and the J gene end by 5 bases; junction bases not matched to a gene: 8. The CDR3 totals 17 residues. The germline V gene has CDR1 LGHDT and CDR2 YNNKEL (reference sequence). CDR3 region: CASSQVIAGGRGDTQYF. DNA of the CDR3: TGTGCCAGCAGCCAAGTGATAGCGGGAGGGCGTGGAGATACGCAGTATTTT.

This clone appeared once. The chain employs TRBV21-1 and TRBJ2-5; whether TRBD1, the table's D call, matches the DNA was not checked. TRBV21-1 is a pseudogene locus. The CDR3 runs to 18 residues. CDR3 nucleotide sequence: TGTGCCAGCAGCAAAGGGGACAGGGACAGGGTCATCCAAGAGACCCAGTACTTC. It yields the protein CASSKGDRDRVIQETQYF.

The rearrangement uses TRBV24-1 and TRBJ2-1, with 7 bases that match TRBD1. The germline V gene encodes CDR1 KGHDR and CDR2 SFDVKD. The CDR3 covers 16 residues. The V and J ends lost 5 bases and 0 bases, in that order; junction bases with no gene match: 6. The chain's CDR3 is CATSVGTDISYNEQFF. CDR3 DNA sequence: TGTGCCACCAGTGTCGGGACAGACATCTCCTACAATGAGCAGTTCTTC.

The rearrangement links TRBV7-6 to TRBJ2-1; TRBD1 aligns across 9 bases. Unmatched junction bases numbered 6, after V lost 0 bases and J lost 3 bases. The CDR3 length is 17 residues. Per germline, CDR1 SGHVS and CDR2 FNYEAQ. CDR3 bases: TGTGCCAGCAGCTTAGCGGCGGAGACAGGGGGCTACAATGAGCAGTTCTTC. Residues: CASSLAAETGGYNEQFF.